The rows below give T cell receptor beta chains drawn from one sample of a study of tumour-infiltrating T cells in Burkitt lymphoma. Here immunoSEQ multiplex PCR was the method, and the copy in TCRdb shows in-frame clones only, minus some. The sample includes 4,500 to 6,000 clones, about a tenth of them seen just once. The sequencing input was tumor tissue. All receptors derive from a human donor with diffuse large B-cell lymphoma. CDR3s include the opening cysteine and the closing phenylalanine or tryptophan. A D gene is named only where the DNA matches it firmly. Clone size is given for some rows only: seen once, a few or many times, or a class if the clone is expanded.

V	size	D	J	CDR3	DNA
TRBV5-4	few	NA	TRBJ2-5	CASSLYRGAQETQYF	TGTGCCAGTAGCTTGTATCGGGGAGCCCAAGAGACCCAGTACTTC
TRBV7-7	NA	NA	TRBJ2-7	CASSLAFGSEQYF	TGTGCCAGCAGCTTAGCGTTCGGGTCCGAGCAGTACTTC
TRBV7-2	NA	NA	TRBJ2-3	CASSLGTTDTQYF	TGTGCCAGCAGCTTAGGGACCACAGATACGCAGTATTTT
TRBV14	NA	NA	TRBJ1-6	CASSQQGAYNSPLHF	TGTGCCAGCAGCCAACAAGGGGCCTATAATTCACCCCTCCACTTT
TRBV18	few	NA	TRBJ2-2	CASSPLKGTGELFF	TGTGCCAGCTCACCCCTTAAGGGAACCGGGGAGCTGTTTTTT
TRBV19	few	NA	TRBJ1-4	CASSIGGREGEKLFF	TGTGCCAGTAGTATAGGTGGTAGGGAAGGCGAAAAACTGTTTTTT
TRBV10-3	few	TRBD1	TRBJ1-2	CAISLHAGTGGLYGYTF	TGTGCCATCAGTCTGCACGCCGGGACAGGCGGACTCTATGGCTACACCTTC
TRBV7-9	NA	NA	TRBJ2-5	CASSLGPTDLQETQYF	TGTGCCAGCAGCTTAGGACCGACAGACCTCCAAGAGACCCAGTACTTC
TRBV6-5	NA	NA	TRBJ2-2	CASGTRPGELFF	TGTGCCAGCGGAACTAGACCCGGGGAGCTGTTTTTT
TRBV5-5	NA	NA	TRBJ1-2	CASSWDGVYGYTF	TGTGCCAGCAGCTGGGACGGCGTCTATGGCTACACCTTC
TRBV28	NA	NA	TRBJ2-5	CASTPPETGGETQYF	TGTGCCAGCACCCCCCCGGAGACGGGGGGCGAGACCCAGTACTTC
TRBV28	NA	NA	TRBJ1-2	CASSFPNYGYTF	TGTGCCAGCAGTTTCCCTAACTATGGCTACACCTTC
TRBV5-1	NA	NA	TRBJ1-1	CASSLGLPNTEAFF	TGCGCCAGCAGCTTGGGATTGCCGAACACTGAAGCTTTCTTT
TRBV27	few	NA	TRBJ2-7	CASSFDRPLPTASYEQYF	TGTGCCAGCAGTTTCGATCGACCCCTCCCGACGGCCTCCTACGAGCAGTACTTC
TRBV18	few	NA	TRBJ2-3	CASSRNLRVATDTQYF	TGTGCCAGCTCACGTAACTTAAGAGTCGCGACCGATACGCAGTATTTT